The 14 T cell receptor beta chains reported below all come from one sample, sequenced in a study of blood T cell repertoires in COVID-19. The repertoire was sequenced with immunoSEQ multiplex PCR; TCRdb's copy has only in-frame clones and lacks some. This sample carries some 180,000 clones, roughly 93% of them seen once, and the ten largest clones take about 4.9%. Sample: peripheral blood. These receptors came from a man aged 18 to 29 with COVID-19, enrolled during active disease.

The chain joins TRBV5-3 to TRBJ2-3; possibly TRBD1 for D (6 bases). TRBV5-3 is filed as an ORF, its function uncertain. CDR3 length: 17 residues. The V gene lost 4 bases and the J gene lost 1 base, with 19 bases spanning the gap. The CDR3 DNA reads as TGTGCCAGAAGCCCAGGGGTGGGGGAGACTGGCACAGATACGCAGTATTTT. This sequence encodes CARSPGVGETGTDTQYF.

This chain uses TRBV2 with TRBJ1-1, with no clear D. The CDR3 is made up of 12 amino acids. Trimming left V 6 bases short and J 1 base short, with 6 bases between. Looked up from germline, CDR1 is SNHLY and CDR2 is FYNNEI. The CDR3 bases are TGTGCCAGCAGGACGGGGAACACTGAAGCTTTCTTT. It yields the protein CASRTGNTEAFF.

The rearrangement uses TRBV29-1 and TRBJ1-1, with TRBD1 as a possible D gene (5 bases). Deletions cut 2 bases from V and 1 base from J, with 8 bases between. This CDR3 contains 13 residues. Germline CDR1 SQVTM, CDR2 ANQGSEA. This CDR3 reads CSVELGQNTEAFF. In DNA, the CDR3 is TGCAGCGTTGAACTGGGGCAGAACACTGAAGCTTTCTTT.

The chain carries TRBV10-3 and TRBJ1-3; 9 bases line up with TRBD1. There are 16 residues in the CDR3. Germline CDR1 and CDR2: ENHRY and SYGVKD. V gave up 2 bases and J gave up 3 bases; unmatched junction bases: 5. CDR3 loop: CAISETGTGFGNTIYF. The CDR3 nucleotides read TGTGCCATCAGTGAGACCGGGACAGGGTTTGGAAACACCATATATTTT.

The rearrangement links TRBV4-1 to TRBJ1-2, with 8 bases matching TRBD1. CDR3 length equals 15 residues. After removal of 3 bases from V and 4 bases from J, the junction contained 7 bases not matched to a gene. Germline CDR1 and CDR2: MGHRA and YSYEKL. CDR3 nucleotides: TGCGCCAGCAGCCAGGGGGACAGGAGACTCTATGGCTACACCTTC. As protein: CASSQGDRRLYGYTF.

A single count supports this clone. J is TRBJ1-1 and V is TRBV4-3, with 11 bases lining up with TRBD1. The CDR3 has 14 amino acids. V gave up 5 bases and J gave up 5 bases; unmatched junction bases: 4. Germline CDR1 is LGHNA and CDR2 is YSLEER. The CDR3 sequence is CASSLGQGGTEAFF. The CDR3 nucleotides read TGCGCCAGCAGCTTGGGACAGGGGGGAACTGAAGCTTTCTTT.

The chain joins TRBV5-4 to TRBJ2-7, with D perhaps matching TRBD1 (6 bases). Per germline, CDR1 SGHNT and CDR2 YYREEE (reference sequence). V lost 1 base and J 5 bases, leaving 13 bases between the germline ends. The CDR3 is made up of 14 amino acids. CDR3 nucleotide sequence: TGTGCCAGCAGCTTGTCTCAGGGGTCCCACGAGCAGTACTTC. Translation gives CASSLSQGSHEQYF.

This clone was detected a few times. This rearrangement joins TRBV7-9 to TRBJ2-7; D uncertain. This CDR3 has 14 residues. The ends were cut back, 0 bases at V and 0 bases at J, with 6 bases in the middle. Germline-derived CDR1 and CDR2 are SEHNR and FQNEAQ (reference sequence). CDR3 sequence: CASSLAASSYEQYF. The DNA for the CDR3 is TGTGCCAGCAGCTTAGCGGCAAGCTCCTACGAGCAGTACTTC.

Here the CDR3 reads CASSPSSWNEQFF. CDR3 DNA sequence: TGTGCCAGCAGCCCCTCTAGCTGGAATGAGCAGTTCTTC. J is TRBJ2-1 and V is TRBV7-9; a weak D match, TRBD2 (5 bases). V lost 5 bases to trimming and J lost 7 bases, with 12 bases between them. Looked up from germline, CDR1 is SEHNR and CDR2 is FQNEAQ (reference sequence). The CDR3 is made up of 13 amino acids.

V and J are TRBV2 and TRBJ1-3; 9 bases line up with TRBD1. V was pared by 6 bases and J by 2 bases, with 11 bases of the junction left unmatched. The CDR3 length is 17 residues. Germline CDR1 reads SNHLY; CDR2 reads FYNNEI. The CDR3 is CASSQPRDRATGNTIYF. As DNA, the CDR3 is TGTGCCAGCAGCCAACCCCGGGACAGGGCGACTGGAAACACCATATATTTT.

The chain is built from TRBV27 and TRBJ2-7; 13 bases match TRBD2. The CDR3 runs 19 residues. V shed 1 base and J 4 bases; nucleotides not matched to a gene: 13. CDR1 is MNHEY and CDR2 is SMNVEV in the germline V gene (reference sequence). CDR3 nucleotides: TGTGCCAGCAGTTTATGGGGGACTAGCGGGGATTATGGGGATTACGAGCAGTACTTC. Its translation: CASSLWGTSGDYGDYEQYF.

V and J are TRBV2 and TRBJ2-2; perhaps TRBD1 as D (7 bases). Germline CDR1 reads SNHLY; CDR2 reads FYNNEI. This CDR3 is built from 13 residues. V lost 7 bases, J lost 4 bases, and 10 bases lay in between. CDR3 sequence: CASIRGVTGELFF. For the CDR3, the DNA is TGTGCCAGCATCAGGGGGGTCACCGGGGAGCTGTTTTTT.

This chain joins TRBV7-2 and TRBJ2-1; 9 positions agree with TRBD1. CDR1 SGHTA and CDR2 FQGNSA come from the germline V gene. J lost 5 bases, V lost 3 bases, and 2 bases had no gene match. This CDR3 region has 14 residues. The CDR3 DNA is TGTGCCAGCAGCTTGACAGGGGGGAACAATGAGCAGTTCTTC. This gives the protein CASSLTGGNNEQFF.

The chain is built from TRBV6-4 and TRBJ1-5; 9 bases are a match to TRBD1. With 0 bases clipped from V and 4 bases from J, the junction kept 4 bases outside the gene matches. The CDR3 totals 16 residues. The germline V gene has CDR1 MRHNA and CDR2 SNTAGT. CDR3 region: CASSDSRGQGNQPQHF. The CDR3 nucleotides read TGTGCCAGCAGTGACTCTCGAGGACAGGGGAATCAGCCCCAGCATTTT.